These T cell receptor beta chains were read from a single sample in a study of T cell changes during pregnancy in multiple sclerosis. TCRdb's copy holds only in-frame clones and misses some; the assay was immunoSEQ multiplex PCR. The table records over 35,000 clones, 85% to 95% of them present only once. The sequenced material came from peripheral blood. The receptor source for this set is a female donor with multiple sclerosis, enrolled in a pregnancy study. Each CDR3 is given with its conserved first and last residue. Fields, in order: V gene, CDR3 protein.

TRBV19 CASSISGLGSYEQYF
TRBV2 CASSRSLWDYEQYF
TRBV18 CASSPSGGRANNEQFF
TRBV19 CASSILGLAEAFF
TRBV7-2 CASSLSKSFNEQFF
TRBV30 CAWTPRTGSRSYNEQFF
TRBV18 CATDLGTHTDTQYF
TRBV28 CASNAQGASGDIKDTF
TRBV7-2 CASSLIVDTEAFF
TRBV2 CASSAGSSKNIQYF
TRBV10-3 CAIRETRGEQYF
TRBV7-8 CASSLALMNTEAFF
TRBV5-1 CASSPGQLNEKLFF
TRBV6-1 CASSEGVSGANVLTF
TRBV7-9 CASSLGGGWTEAFF
TRBV28 CASSFRSAKETQYF
TRBV30 CAWSFSGGMDIQYF
TRBV7-9 CASSLGRIPNEKLFF
TRBV6-4 CASSDSLGPSYGYTF
TRBV18 CASSLGQGGNYEQYF
TRBV30 CAWSVRGNTEAFF
TRBV28 CASSLLGRRGNTIYF
TRBV19 CASSKYRSLSTDTQYF
TRBV29-1 CSVRPGLNQPQHF
TRBV5-1 CASSSGQLAGYTGELFF
TRBV29-1 CSVMRAGGPVNEQYF
TRBV4-3 CASSQEAGNYPYEQYF